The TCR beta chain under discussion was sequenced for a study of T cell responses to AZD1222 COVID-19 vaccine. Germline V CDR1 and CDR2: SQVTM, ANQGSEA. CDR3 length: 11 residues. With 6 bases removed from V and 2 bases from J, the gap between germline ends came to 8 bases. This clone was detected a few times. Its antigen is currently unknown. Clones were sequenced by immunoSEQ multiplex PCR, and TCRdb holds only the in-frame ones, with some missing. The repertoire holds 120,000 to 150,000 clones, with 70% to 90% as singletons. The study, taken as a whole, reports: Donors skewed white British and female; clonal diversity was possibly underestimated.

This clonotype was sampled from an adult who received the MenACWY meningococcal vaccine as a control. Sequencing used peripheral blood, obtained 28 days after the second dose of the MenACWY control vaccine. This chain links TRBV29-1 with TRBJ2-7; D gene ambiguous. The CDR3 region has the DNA TGCAGCGTGGATGAAGCCTACGAGCAGTACTTC. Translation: CSVDEAYEQYF.